These 19 T cell receptor beta chains originate from one sample sequenced in a study of CXCR3-negative and CXCR3-positive naive CD8 T cells. The TRB cDNA libraries were prepared by 5' RACE with UMI labels. TCRdb derives one entry per CDR3 protein from the 5' RACE reads, leaving out DNA. This sample contains about 6,700 distinct CDR3 sequences. The sample was naive CXCR3- CD8+ T cells from blood. Indicated subset: CD45RO-CCR7+CD27+CD95- naive CD8+ T cells lacking CXCR3 (TNR3-). Every receptor here comes from a human donor in good health. Some clones in this sample may be carry-over from other donors' samples.

This clonotype shows up as medium-sized (0.01 to 0.1%) by frequency. This chain joins TRBV14 and TRBJ2-5; TCRdb indicates TRBD1, and absent DNA this call remains unverified. The germline V gene has CDR1 SGHDN and CDR2 FVKESK. The CDR3 is 16 amino acids. This chain's CDR3 is CASSQDFRGVGETQYF.

The genes are TRBV14 and TRBJ1-1; the D gene TCRdb calls, TRBD1, cannot be checked with no DNA. Germline CDR1 SGHDN, CDR2 FVKESK. This CDR3 contains 13 residues. CDR3 region: CASSRQVNTEAFF.

The chain recombines TRBV20-1 with TRBJ2-7. The CDR3 totals 13 residues. Germline values: CDR1 DFQATT, CDR2 SNEGSKA (reference sequence). CDR3 in amino acids: CSASTGRAYEQYF.

This clonotype shows up as medium-sized by frequency. The V gene is TRBV29-1, the J gene TRBJ2-4. The germline CDR1 and CDR2 sequences are SQVTM and ANQGSEA. This CDR3 has 13 residues. CDR3 region: CSVVMDDQNIQYF.

This clonotype is labeled medium-sized based on frequency. The V call is TRBV4-2, the J call TRBJ1-2; TCRdb gives TRBD1 as the D gene, but with no DNA this cannot be confirmed. The CDR3 contains 15 residues. CDR1 is LGHNA and CDR2 is YNFKEQ in the germline V gene. The CDR3 protein is CASSRGQLGVYGYTF.

V is TRBV5-1 and J is TRBJ1-1; the D gene TCRdb calls, TRBD1, cannot be checked with no DNA. Germline V gene data show CDR1 as SGHRS and CDR2 as YFSETQ. This CDR3 is built from 15 residues. The CDR3 is CASSLGRGSGAEAFF.

The genes are TRBV29-1 and TRBJ2-1; TCRdb indicates TRBD1, and absent DNA this call remains unverified. CDR1 SQVTM and CDR2 ANQGSEA come from the germline V gene. The CDR3 totals 15 residues. The chain's CDR3 is CSAQGGSGSYNEQFF.

In terms of frequency, this clonotype is medium-sized. CDR3 sequence reads: CASSGGQGYEQYF. This chain connects TRBV7-2 to TRBJ2-7; TCRdb returns TRBD1, unconfirmable since there is no DNA. Germline CDR1 is SGHTA and CDR2 is FQGNSA. The CDR3 length is 13 residues. The full variable domain, in which reference TRBV7-2 and TRBJ2-7 provide the parts outside the CDR3, is GAGVSQSPSNKVTEKGKDVELRCDPISGHTALYWYRQSLGQGLEFLIYFQGNSAPDKSGLPSDRFSAERTGGSVSTLTIQRTQQEDSAVYLCASSGGQGYEQYFGPGTRLTVT.

The genes are TRBV5-6 and TRBJ1-1. The CDR3 runs 12 residues. Germline V lookup: CDR1 SGHDT, CDR2 YYEEEE. The chain's CDR3 is CASSLGTPEAFF.

The chain is built from TRBV7-2 and TRBJ2-3; the D call from TCRdb, TRBD1, cannot be confirmed without DNA. Germline CDR1 SGHTA, CDR2 FQGNSA. CDR3 size: 17 residues. This CDR3 reads CASSLVSGATSTDTQYF.

This clonotype counts as medium-sized by frequency. The chain joins TRBV6-5 to TRBJ1-3; with no DNA, the TCRdb D assignment of TRBD1 cannot be verified. The CDR3 totals 15 residues. The germline V gene encodes CDR1 MNHEY and CDR2 SVGAGI. The CDR3 here is CASSQPQTEGNTIYF.

By frequency, this clonotype is medium-sized (0.01 to 0.1%). CDR3: CSAYDGEGDNYGYTF. The chain has TRBV20-1 and TRBJ1-2. The CDR3 loop spans 15 amino acids. CDR1 and CDR2 (germline): DFQATT, SNEGSKA (reference sequence).

V and J are TRBV12-3 or TRBV12-4 and TRBJ1-2; TCRdb calls TRBD1, which cannot be checked without DNA. The CDR3 consists of 13 residues. This CDR3 is CATRQGENYGYTF.

This clonotype is labeled medium-sized (0.01 to 0.1%) based on frequency. The J gene is TRBJ2-7, the V gene TRBV7-6. In germline, CDR1 is SGHVS, CDR2 FNYEAQ. This CDR3 is built from 14 residues. The CDR3 protein is CASSLATDSYEQYF. Supplemented by reference TRBV7-6 and TRBJ2-7, the full variable domain reads GAGVSQSPRYKVTKRGQDVALRCDPISGHVSLYWYRQALGQGPEFLTYFNYEAQQDKSGLPNDRFSAERPEGSISTLTIQRTEQRDSAMYRCASSLATDSYEQYFGPGTRLTVT.

Its frequency marks this clonotype as medium-sized. V is TRBV15 and J is TRBJ2-1. Looked up from germline, CDR1 is LNHNV and CDR2 is YYDKDF (reference sequence). This CDR3 has 12 amino acids. CDR3: CATSDNFNEQFF.

Considering frequency, this clonotype is medium-sized. The chain links TRBV27 to TRBJ2-1. CDR3 length: 11 residues. Germline values: CDR1 MNHEY, CDR2 SMNVEV (reference sequence). CDR3 residues: CASSVYNEQFF.

This clonotype is called medium-sized based on its frequency. The V gene is TRBV6-2 or TRBV6-3, the J gene TRBJ2-7. This CDR3 has 12 residues. Germline CDR1 is MNHEY and CDR2 is SVGEGT. CDR3 sequence reads: CASSYGYHEQYF.

According to its frequency, this clonotype is medium-sized. The chain combines TRBV4-1 with TRBJ2-7; there is no DNA to check the TCRdb D call of TRBD1. Germline V gene sequence: CDR1 MGHRA, CDR2 YSYEKL. There are 15 residues in the CDR3. The chain's CDR3 is CASSLQAGASYEQYF.

Considering frequency, this clonotype is medium-sized. This rearrangement joins TRBV4-1 to TRBJ2-7; TCRdb proposes TRBD2, but this gene call is untestable without DNA. Germline V gives CDR1 MGHRA, CDR2 YSYEKL. This CDR3 is built from 14 residues. CDR3 sequence: CASSQVFGRDEQYF.